This TCR beta chain was retrieved from a study of early T cells in non-severe SARS-CoV-2 infection. Whole-study results and caveats: Anti-spike CD8 specificities were favored by VDJdb matching, whose results missed private and CD4 specificities.

Unique molecular identifiers tagged individual cDNA molecules. TCRdb passed the 5' RACE reads through MiXCR, listing each CDR3 protein once. Altogether roughly 70,000 distinct CDR3 sequences are present, less than 15% being singletons, with the ten largest covering roughly 5.3%. The table lists this clonotype with many counts. Its antigen is currently unknown. Trimming cost V 4 bases and J 2 bases, with 12 bases left between them. Per the germline V gene, CDR1 is SGHNT and CDR2 is YENEEA. CDR3 length: 15 amino acids. The V call is TRBV11-3, the J call TRBJ2-1, with a weak D call TRBD2 (5 bases). Sequences were obtained from whole blood. The origin of this receptor is an adult who was a healthcare worker with PCR-confirmed SARS-CoV-2 infection or an uninfected control (not recorded which). The CDR3 DNA follows: TGTGCCAGCAGCTCCCTGGTGGAGGCCTACAATGAGCAGTTCTTC. Protein sequence: CASSSLVEAYNEQFF.